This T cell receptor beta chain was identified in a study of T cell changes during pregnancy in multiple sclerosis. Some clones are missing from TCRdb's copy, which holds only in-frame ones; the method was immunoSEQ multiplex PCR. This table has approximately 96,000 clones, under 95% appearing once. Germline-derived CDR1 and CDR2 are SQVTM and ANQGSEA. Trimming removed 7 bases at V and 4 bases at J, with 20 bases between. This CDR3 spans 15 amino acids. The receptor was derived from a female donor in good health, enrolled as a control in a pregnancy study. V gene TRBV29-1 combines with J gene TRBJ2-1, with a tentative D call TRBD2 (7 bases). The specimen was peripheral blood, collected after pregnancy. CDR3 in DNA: TGCAGCGCCGAGCGGGGCCAGGGGTCTTACAATGAGCAGTTCTTC. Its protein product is CSAERGQGSYNEQFF.